This TCR beta chain was obtained from a study of PD-1 blockade in classical Hodgkin lymphoma. Specified time point: newly diagnosed, previously untreated cHL patient sample. Measured with immunoSEQ multiplex PCR; TCRdb has only the in-frame clones, and not every one. The table has 20,000 to 25,000 clones, roughly 94% seen once; the top ten hold about 5%. Sequencing was performed on peripheral blood mononuclear cells (PBMCs). This sequence was found in a human donor with classical Hodgkin lymphoma.

The DNA for the CDR3 is TGTGCCAGCAGTTTCCGGGGACCCACAGATACGCAGTATTTT. This translates into CASSFRGPTDTQYF. The chain carries TRBV5-4 and TRBJ2-3, with D tentatively TRBD1 or TRBD2 (5 bases each). Germline V gives CDR1 SGHNT, CDR2 YYREEE (reference sequence). The CDR3 covers 14 residues. Trimming stripped 5 bases from V and 2 bases from J, with 12 bases between.